The 20 T cell receptor beta chains presented below share a single source sample, sequenced in a study of T-cell memory formation after mild COVID-19. TCRdb ran MiXCR on the 5' RACE reads and lists one entry per CDR3 protein. The sample shows fewer than 650,000 distinct CDR3 sequences, roughly 22% of them seen only once. The sequencing input was PBMCs or a T cell subset sorted from them (not recorded which). The receptors here all came from an adult woman who had mild COVID-19 (a few samples of this study predate the infection). Cell type and time point are not known.

This clonotype was counted at least ten times. The gene calls are TRBV6-5 and TRBJ1-1, with TRBD1 matching over 7 bases. This CDR3 contains 16 residues. The V segment lost 2 bases and the J segment 4 bases; nucleotides outside the gene matches: 10. Germline CDR1 reads MNHEY; CDR2 reads SVGAGI. The CDR3 nucleotides are TGTGCCAGCAGTTACATCGTGGGAGGGGGCCGCACTGAAGCTTTCTTT. Translating gives CASSYIVGGGRTEAFF.

This chain connects TRBV12-3 or TRBV12-4 to TRBJ2-2; D may be TRBD1 (5 bases). V was trimmed by 6 bases and J by 0 bases, leaving 14 bases between them. This CDR3 spans 16 amino acids. The CDR3 region is CASSYPDSANTGELFF. In DNA form, the CDR3 reads TGTGCCAGCAGCTACCCCGACAGCGCGAACACCGGGGAGCTGTTTTTT.

The V gene is TRBV5-1, the J gene TRBJ2-5, with D tentatively TRBD2 (6 bases). With 4 bases removed from V and 4 bases from J, the gap between germline ends came to 17 bases. Germline values: CDR1 SGHRS, CDR2 YFSETQ. This CDR3 spans 15 amino acids. DNA for the CDR3: TGCGCCAGCAGCGGCGGAGGGAACCCCAGAGAGACCCAGTACTTC. It translates to CASSGGGNPRETQYF.

This clonotype came up a few times. The chain has TRBV7-9 and TRBJ1-1, with 9 bases that match TRBD1. V was clipped by 4 bases and J by 1 base; unmatched bases: 4. The CDR3 covers 15 residues. Germline CDR1 is SEHNR and CDR2 is FQNEAQ (reference sequence). The DNA of the CDR3 is TGTGCCAGCAGCTGGGGGGGACAGGGGAACACTGAAGCTTTCTTT. Its translation: CASSWGGQGNTEAFF. The whole variable domain, filled in from reference TRBV7-9 and TRBJ1-1, reads DTGVSQNPRHKITKRGQNVTFRCDPISEHNRLYWYRQTLGQGPEFLTYFQNEAQLEKSRLLSDRFSAERPKGSFSTLEIQRTEQGDSAMYLCASSWGGQGNTEAFFGQGTRLTVV.

V and J are TRBV2 and TRBJ2-7, with a possible D match to TRBD1 (5 bases). Trimming cost V 6 bases and J 0 bases, with 15 bases left between them. Germline V gene sequence: CDR1 SNHLY, CDR2 FYNNEI. The CDR3 is 15 amino acids. In nucleotides, the CDR3 is TGTGCCAGCAGAACAGGTGGTGATATCTCCTACGAGCAGTACTTC. Translating gives CASRTGGDISYEQYF. Full variable domain (outside the CDR3, taken from reference TRBV2 and TRBJ2-7): EPEVTQTPSHQVTQMGQEVILRCVPISNHLYFYWYRQILGQKVEFLVSFYNNEISEKSEIFDDQFSVERPDGSNFTLKIRSTKLEDSAMYFCASRTGGDISYEQYFGPGTRLTVT.

V is TRBV20-1 and J is TRBJ2-7; D is undetermined. This CDR3 has 15 amino acids. V was cut by 0 bases and J by 1 base, with 13 bases left in between. Germline V CDR1 and CDR2: DFQATT, SNEGSKA (reference sequence). CDR3 coding DNA: TGCAGTGCTAGAGATCGGGCGGAGTCTTCCTACGAGCAGTACTTC. It is translated as CSARDRAESSYEQYF.

This chain joins TRBV15 and TRBJ2-2; 9 nucleotides agree with TRBD1. V gave up 1 base and J gave up 4 bases; unmatched junction bases: 4. Germline V gene lookup returns CDR1 LNHNV and CDR2 YYDKDF (reference sequence). This CDR3 contains 16 residues. Written as DNA, the CDR3 is TGTGCCACCAGCAGAGCGGACAGGGGCCCCACCGGGGAGCTGTTTTTT. Protein sequence: CATSRADRGPTGELFF.

The chain combines TRBV18 with TRBJ2-7, with no clear D. Trimming shortened V by 0 bases and J by 3 bases, and 9 bases separated the two germline ends. Germline values: CDR1 KGHSH, CDR2 LQKENI. This CDR3 has 14 amino acids. CDR3 sequence reads: CASSPPNSRYEQYF. DNA for the CDR3: TGTGCCAGCTCACCACCTAACAGTCGCTACGAGCAGTACTTC.

This sequence joins TRBV18 and TRBJ1-1, with 9 bases fitting TRBD1. The CDR3 loop spans 15 amino acids. The germline V gene encodes CDR1 KGHSH and CDR2 LQKENI. Trimming took 3 bases from V and 1 from J; bases not matched to a gene: 3. For the CDR3, the DNA is TGTGCCAGCTCACCGGCGGGACAGGGGAACACTGAAGCTTTCTTT. Protein product: CASSPAGQGNTEAFF. The whole variable domain, filled in from reference TRBV18 and TRBJ1-1, reads NAGVMQNPRHLVRRRGQEARLRCSPMKGHSHVYWYRQLPEEGLKFMVYLQKENIIDESGMPKERFSAEFPKEGPSILRIQQVVRGDSAAYFCASSPAGQGNTEAFFGQGTRLTVV.

A word on this clonotype: The junction does not match germline at one end; this may be a read error. The chain recombines TRBV5-1 with TRBJ2-3; D possibly corresponds to TRBD1 (5 bases). CDR1 is SGHRS and CDR2 is YFSETQ in the germline V gene. The CDR3 consists of 16 residues. In DNA, the CDR3 is TGCGCCAGCACCTTGGCCAGGGATTTTTTCACAGATACGCAGTATTTT. Its protein product is CASTLARDFFTDTQYF.

This chain links TRBV28 with TRBJ2-7; the match to TRBD1 covers 10 bases. With 5 bases clipped from V and 7 bases from J, the junction kept 11 bases outside the gene matches. The CDR3 runs 15 residues. Germline lookup yields CDR1 MDHEN and CDR2 SYDVKM. CDR3 region: CASSGDRGKPGEQYF. The CDR3 region has the DNA TGTGCCAGCAGTGGGGACAGGGGCAAACCTGGGGAGCAGTACTTC.

This sequence joins TRBV12-3 or TRBV12-4 and TRBJ2-3; 9 bases fit TRBD1. The CDR3 is 15 residues long. Germline trimming cut 6 bases from V and 3 bases from J; bases unmatched to any gene: 7. The CDR3 DNA reads TGTGCCAGCAGCGATCCGGGACAGGGAACAGATACGCAGTATTTT. Its translation is CASSDPGQGTDTQYF.

The V and J genes are TRBV30 and TRBJ1-1; the match to TRBD1 covers 7 bases. V dropped 1 base and J dropped 4; count of bases not matched to a gene: 6. The germline CDR1 and CDR2 sequences are GTSNPN and SVGIG (reference sequence). CDR3 length: 14 amino acids. CDR3 sequence reads: CAWSEDTGATEAFF. In DNA, the CDR3 is TGTGCCTGGAGTGAAGATACAGGGGCCACTGAAGCTTTCTTT.

This chain uses TRBV7-9 with TRBJ2-7, with 10 bases that match TRBD2. Per the germline V gene, CDR1 is SEHNR and CDR2 is FQNEAQ (reference sequence). The length of the CDR3 is 16 residues. Unmatched junction bases numbered 4, after V lost 0 bases and J lost 2 bases. CDR3 DNA sequence: TGTGCCAGCAGCTTAGCTTCTAGCGGGAGTACCTACGAGCAGTACTTC. Protein product: CASSLASSGSTYEQYF.

This clonotype came up a few times. The chain links TRBV6-2 or TRBV6-3 to TRBJ1-2; 8 bases agree with TRBD1. Losses at the gene ends were 4 bases for V and 4 bases for J; bases not matched to a gene: 11. CDR3 length equals 16 residues. Germline V gene sequence: CDR1 MNHEY, CDR2 SVGEGT. CDR3 in DNA: TGTGCCAGCAGTTTTCCCCCGGGACAGGCAAGCTATGGCTACACCTTC. Translation gives CASSFPPGQASYGYTF.

The CDR3 region has the DNA TGTGCCAGCCTCTTTTATCGGACAGCCAAAACGAATGAAGCTTTCTTT. Its protein is CASLFYRTAKTNEAFF. The rearrangement uses TRBV6-7 and TRBJ1-1; weak D call: TRBD1 (6 bases). TRBV6-7 is an open reading frame, and its role is uncertain. The CDR3 has 16 amino acids. Trimming left V 8 bases short and J 7 bases short, with 26 bases between.

This sequence joins TRBV3-1 and TRBJ2-1, with D perhaps matching TRBD1 (5 bases). V was trimmed by 0 bases and J by 10 bases, leaving 19 bases between them. Per germline, CDR1 LGHDT and CDR2 YNNKEL (reference sequence). The CDR3 covers 16 residues. DNA of the CDR3: TGTGCCAGCAGCCAAGATACCCTGGGGCTAAAATTCGAGCAGTTCTTC. Encoded protein: CASSQDTLGLKFEQFF.

The V call is TRBV7-9, the J call TRBJ1-5; TRBD1 aligns across 9 bases. The ends lost 1 base at V and 7 bases at J; junction bases unmatched: 5. The length of the CDR3 is 15 residues. In germline, CDR1 is SEHNR, CDR2 FQNEAQ (reference sequence). This chain's CDR3 is CASSLGQGDQQPQHF. The CDR3 coding sequence is TGTGCCAGCAGCTTAGGACAGGGGGATCAGCAGCCCCAGCATTTT.

This clonotype has just a few counts. The V gene is TRBV7-9, the J gene TRBJ2-5; D not resolved. The V and J ends lost 5 bases and 4 bases respectively, with 14 bases between them. The CDR3 contains 14 residues. Germline-derived CDR1 and CDR2 are SEHNR and FQNEAQ (reference sequence). The CDR3 sequence: CASSPDGLRETQYF. The CDR3 bases are TGTGCCAGCAGCCCCGACGGGCTGAGAGAGACCCAGTACTTC.

This clonotype was detected a few times. The chain uses TRBV29-1 and TRBJ2-7, with TRBD1 matching over 12 bases. Looked up from germline, CDR1 is SQVTM and CDR2 is ANQGSEA. This CDR3 comprises 13 residues. Trimming took 5 bases from V and 6 from J; bases not matched to a gene: 5. The CDR3 DNA reads as TGCAGCGTTTCCGGGACAGGGGGCCGCGAGCAGTACTTC. The encoded protein is CSVSGTGGREQYF.